This entry describes one TCR beta chain. Its antigen is not known. The data are from a study of blood T cells in healthy people across ages. Study information: Per two T cells, template switching captured roughly one barcoded beta molecule.

Study findings and constraints: Getting older went along with TCR beta diversity per million T cells dropping roughly linearly.

The V segment lost 4 bases and the J segment 4 bases; nucleotides outside the gene matches: 16. CDR1 and CDR2 from the germline V gene are LGHNA and YNFKEQ. This CDR3 spans 19 amino acids. It was with a sample-barcoded 5' primer and a J-beta primer mix that a second PCR of about 6 to 12 cycles was run. TCRdb called the 5' RACE reads again in MiXCR, with one record for every CDR3 protein. This sample yields about 930,000 distinct CDR3 sequences, of which 29% are seen a single time; 10% belongs to the top ten. This sample was shared with a second study, whose subject was T cells of mothers and their children.

The J gene is TRBJ2-3, the V gene TRBV4-2; TRBD2 aligns across 11 bases. The specimen was blood. The TCR sequence derives from a woman in her thirties or forties in good health. DNA of the CDR3: TGTGCCAGCAGCCGAGTCCCGAGACTAGCGGGGACCGGCGCAGATACGCAGTATTTT. Amino acid sequence: CASSRVPRLAGTGADTQYF.